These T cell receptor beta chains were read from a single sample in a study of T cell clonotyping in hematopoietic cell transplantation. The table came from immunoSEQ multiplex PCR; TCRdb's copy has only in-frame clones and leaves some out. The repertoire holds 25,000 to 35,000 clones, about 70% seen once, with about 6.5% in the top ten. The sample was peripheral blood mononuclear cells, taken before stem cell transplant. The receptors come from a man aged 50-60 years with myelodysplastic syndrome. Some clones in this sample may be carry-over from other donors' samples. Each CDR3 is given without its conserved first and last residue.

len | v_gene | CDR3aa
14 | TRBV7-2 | ASSLAGGFNTDTQY
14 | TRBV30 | AYDRERLSNTGELF
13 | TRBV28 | ASSPLLTGNQPQH
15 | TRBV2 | ASSETRDIHRTGELF
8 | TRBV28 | ASGGQPQH
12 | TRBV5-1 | ASSWGLAGVEQY
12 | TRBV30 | AWSQTRQPRRQY
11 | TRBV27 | ASSLRGNTEAF
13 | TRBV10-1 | ASSDHGANFHEQY
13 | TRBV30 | AWSPMVAGEETQY
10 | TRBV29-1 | SVGSGWNEQY
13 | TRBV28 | ASSREGEGTDTQY
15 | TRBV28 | ASTPTGLAQSTDTQY
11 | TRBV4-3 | ASSPGTDQPQH
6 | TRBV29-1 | SAGEQF
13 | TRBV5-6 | ASSLDATVNYGYT
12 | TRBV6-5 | ASSSRQGIQPQH
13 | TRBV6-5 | ASSYEAGGSYEQY
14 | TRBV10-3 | AISDYSTGLGETQY
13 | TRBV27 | ASSIGTAGNQPQH
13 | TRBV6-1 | ASSERSGVSYEQY
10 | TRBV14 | ASSQATYEQY
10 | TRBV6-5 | ASSARGGELF
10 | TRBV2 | ASLTSPGGYT
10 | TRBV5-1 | ASAQGLDEQY
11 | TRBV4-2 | ASSPQGETGYT
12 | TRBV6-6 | ASKGEGRMDEQF
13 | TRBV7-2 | ASSLEAAVLNEQY
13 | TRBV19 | ASSIRAGEGQPQH